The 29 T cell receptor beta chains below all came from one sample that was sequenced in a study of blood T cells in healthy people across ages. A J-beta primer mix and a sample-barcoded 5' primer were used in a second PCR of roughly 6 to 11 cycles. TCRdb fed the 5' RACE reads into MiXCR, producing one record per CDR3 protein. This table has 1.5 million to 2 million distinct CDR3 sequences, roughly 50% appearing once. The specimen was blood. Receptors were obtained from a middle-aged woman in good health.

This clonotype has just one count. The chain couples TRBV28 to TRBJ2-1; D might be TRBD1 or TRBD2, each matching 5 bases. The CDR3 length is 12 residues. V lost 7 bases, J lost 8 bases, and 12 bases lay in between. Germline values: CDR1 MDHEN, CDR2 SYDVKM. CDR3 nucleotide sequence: TGTGCCAGCATAAACCGGGGCGATGAGCAGTTCTTC. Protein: CASINRGDEQFF.

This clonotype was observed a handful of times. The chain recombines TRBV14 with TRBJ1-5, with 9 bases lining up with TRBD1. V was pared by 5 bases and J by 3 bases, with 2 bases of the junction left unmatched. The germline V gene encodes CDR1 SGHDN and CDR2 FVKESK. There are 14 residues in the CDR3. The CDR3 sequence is CASSTGGLNQPQHF. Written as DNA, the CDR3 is TGTGCCAGCAGCACAGGGGGCCTCAATCAGCCCCAGCATTTT.

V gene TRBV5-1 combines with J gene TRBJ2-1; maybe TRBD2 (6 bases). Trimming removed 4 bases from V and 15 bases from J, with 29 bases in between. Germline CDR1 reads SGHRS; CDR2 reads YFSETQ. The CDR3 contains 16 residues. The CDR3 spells CASSPDFAGTSYIWFF. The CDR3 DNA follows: TGCGCCAGCAGCCCTGATTTCGCGGGGACTTCTTATATTTGGTTCTTC.

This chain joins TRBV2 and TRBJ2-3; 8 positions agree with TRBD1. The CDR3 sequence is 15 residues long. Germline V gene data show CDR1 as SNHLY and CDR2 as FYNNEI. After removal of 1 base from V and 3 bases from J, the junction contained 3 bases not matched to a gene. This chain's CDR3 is CASSEDRGFTDTQYF. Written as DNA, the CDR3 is TGTGCCAGCAGTGAAGACAGGGGGTTTACAGATACGCAGTATTTT. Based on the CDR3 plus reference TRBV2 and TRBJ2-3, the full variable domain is EPEVTQTPSHQVTQMGQEVILRCVPISNHLYFYWYRQILGQKVEFLVSFYNNEISEKSEIFDDQFSVERPDGSNFTLKIRSTKLEDSAMYFCASSEDRGFTDTQYFGPGTRLTVL.

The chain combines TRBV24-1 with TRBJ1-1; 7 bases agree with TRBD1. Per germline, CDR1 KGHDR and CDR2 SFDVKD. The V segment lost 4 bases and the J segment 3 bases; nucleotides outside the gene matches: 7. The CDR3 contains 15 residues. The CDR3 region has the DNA TGTGCCACCAGTGACCGACGACAGGGCGACACTGAAGCTTTCTTT. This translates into CATSDRRQGDTEAFF.

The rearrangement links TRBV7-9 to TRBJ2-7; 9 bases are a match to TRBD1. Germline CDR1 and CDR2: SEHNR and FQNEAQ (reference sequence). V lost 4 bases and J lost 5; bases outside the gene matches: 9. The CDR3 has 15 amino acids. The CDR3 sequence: CASSSTGQGGHEQYF. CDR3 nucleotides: TGTGCCAGCAGCTCTACGGGACAGGGTGGCCACGAGCAGTACTTC. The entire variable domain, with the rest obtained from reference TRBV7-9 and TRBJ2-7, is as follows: DTGVSQNPRHKITKRGQNVTFRCDPISEHNRLYWYRQTLGQGPEFLTYFQNEAQLEKSRLLSDRFSAERPKGSFSTLEIQRTEQGDSAMYLCASSSTGQGGHEQYFGPGTRLTVT.

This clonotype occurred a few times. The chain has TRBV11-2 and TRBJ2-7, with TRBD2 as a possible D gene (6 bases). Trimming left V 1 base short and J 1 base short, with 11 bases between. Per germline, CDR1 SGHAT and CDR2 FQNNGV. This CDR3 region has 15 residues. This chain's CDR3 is CASSLVGTRSYEQYF. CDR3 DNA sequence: TGTGCCAGCAGCTTAGTCGGGACTCGGTCCTACGAGCAGTACTTC.

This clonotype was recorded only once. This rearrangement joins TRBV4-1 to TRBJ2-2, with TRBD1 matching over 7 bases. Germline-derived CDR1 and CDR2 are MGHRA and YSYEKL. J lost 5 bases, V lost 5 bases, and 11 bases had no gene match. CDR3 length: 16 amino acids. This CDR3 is CASSIRTGAGTGELFF. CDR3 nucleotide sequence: TGCGCCAGCAGCATCCGGACAGGAGCTGGGACCGGGGAGCTGTTTTTT.

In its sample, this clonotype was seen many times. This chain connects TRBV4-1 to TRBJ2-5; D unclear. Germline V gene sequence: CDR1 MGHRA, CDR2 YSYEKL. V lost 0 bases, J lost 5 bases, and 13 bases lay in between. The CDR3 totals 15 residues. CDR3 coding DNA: TGCGCCAGCAGCCAAGATCCCGGATCTGGGGAGACCCAGTACTTC. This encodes CASSQDPGSGETQYF.

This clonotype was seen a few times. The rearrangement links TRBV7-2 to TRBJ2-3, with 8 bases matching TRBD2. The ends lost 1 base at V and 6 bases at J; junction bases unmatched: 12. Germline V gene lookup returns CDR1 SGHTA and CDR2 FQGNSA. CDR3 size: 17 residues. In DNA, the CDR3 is TGTGCCAGCAGCTTAGTGGGTTTTGCGGGGGGCCGGGATACGCAGTATTTT. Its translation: CASSLVGFAGGRDTQYF.

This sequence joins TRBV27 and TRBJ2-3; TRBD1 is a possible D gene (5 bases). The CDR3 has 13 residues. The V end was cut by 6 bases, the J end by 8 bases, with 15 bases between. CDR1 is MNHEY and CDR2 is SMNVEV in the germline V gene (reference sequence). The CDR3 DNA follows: TGTGCCAGCAGATCATTCACAGGAAGTACGCAGTATTTT. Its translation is CASRSFTGSTQYF.

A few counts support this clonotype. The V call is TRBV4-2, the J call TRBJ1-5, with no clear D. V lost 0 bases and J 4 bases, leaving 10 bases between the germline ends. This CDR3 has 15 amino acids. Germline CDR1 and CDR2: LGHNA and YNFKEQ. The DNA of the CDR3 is TGTGCCAGCAGCCAAGATGAACTCGGAAATCAGCCCCAGCATTTT. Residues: CASSQDELGNQPQHF.

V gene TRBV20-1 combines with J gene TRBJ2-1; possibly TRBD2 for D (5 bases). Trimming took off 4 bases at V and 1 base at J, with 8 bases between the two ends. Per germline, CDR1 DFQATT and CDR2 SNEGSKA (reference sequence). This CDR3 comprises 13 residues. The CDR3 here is CSAKRNSYNEQFF. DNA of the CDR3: TGCAGTGCTAAGCGGAATTCCTACAATGAGCAGTTCTTC.

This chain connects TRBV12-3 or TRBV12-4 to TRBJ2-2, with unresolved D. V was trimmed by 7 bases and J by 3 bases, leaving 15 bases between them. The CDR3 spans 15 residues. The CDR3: CASISRSRDTGELFF. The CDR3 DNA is TGTGCCAGCATTTCCCGAAGTAGGGACACCGGGGAGCTGTTTTTT.

The CDR3 DNA follows: TGTGCCGCCGCCGGGACAGGGGACGAGCAGTACTTC. Translating gives CAAAGTGDEQYF. The V gene is TRBV10-3, the J gene TRBJ2-7, with TRBD1 identical over 10 bases. V shed 11 bases and J 5 bases; nucleotides not matched to a gene: 6. CDR3 length equals 12 residues. Germline CDR1 reads ENHRY; CDR2 reads SYGVKD.

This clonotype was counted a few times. CDR3 residues: CSAPGARTDTQYF. CDR3 bases: TGCAGTGCTCCAGGTGCCCGCACAGATACGCAGTATTTT. The rearrangement links TRBV20-1 to TRBJ2-3, with D unclear. CDR3 length: 13 residues. V was shortened by 5 bases and J by 1 base, with 10 bases between the two germline ends. Germline V gene data show CDR1 as DFQATT and CDR2 as SNEGSKA (reference sequence).

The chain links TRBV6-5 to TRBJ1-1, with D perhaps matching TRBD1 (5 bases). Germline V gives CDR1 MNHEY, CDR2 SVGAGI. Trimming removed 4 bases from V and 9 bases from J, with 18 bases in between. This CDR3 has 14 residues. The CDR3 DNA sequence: TGTGCCAGCAGTTCCCCCAACAGGAACCGTCAAGCTTTCTTT. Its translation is CASSSPNRNRQAFF.

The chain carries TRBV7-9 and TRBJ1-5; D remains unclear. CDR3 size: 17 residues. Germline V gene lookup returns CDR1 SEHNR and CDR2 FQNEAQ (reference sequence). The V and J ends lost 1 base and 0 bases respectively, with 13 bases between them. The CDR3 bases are TGTGCCAGCAGCTTAGGCACACAAGGATATAGCAATCAGCCCCAGCATTTT. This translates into CASSLGTQGYSNQPQHF.

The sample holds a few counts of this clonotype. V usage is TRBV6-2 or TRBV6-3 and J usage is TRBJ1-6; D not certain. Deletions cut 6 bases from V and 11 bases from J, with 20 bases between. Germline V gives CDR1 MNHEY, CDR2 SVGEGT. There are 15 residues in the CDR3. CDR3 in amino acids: CASSPQVFDGPPLHF. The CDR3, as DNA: TGTGCCAGCAGCCCCCAGGTTTTCGACGGTCCACCCCTCCACTTT.

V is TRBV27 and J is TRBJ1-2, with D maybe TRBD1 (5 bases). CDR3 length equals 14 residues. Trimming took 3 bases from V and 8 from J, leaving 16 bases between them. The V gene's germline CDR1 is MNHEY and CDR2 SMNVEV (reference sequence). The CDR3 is CASSLQGQGLGYTF. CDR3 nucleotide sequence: TGTGCCAGCAGTTTGCAGGGCCAAGGATTGGGCTACACCTTC.

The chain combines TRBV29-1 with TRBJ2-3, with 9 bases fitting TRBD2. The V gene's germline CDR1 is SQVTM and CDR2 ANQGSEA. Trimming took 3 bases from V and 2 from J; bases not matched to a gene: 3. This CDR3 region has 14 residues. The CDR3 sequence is CSVDERGVTDTQYF. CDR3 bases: TGCAGCGTTGATGAGCGGGGGGTCACAGATACGCAGTATTTT.

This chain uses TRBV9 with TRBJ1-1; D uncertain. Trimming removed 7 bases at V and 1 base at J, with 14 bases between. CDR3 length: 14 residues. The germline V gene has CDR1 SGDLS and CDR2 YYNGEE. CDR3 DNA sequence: TGTGCCAGCTCCCAACGACTCGCGAACACTGAAGCTTTCTTT. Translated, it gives CASSQRLANTEAFF.

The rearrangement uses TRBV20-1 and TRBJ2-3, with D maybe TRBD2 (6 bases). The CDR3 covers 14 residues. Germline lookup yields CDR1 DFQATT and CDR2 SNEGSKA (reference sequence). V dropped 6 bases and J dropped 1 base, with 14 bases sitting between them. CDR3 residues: CSARDLSRTDTQYF. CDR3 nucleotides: TGCAGTGCAAGGGACTTAAGCCGCACAGATACGCAGTATTTT.

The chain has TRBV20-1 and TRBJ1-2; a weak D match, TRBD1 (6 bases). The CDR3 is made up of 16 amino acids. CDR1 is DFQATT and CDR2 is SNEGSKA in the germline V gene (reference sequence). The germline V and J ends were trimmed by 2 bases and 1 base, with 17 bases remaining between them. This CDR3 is CSARMQLGQFNYGYTF. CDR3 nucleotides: TGCAGTGCTAGAATGCAATTAGGACAGTTTAACTATGGCTACACCTTC.

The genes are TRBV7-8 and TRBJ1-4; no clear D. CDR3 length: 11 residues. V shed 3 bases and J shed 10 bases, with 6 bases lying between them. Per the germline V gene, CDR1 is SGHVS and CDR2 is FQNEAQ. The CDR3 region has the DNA TGTGCCAGCAGCTTTGAGGGAAAACTGTTTTTT. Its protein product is CASSFEGKLFF. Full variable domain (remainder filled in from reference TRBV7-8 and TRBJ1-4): GAGVSQSPRYKVAKRGQDVALRCDPISGHVSLFWYQQALGQGPEFLTYFQNEAQLDKSGLPSDRFFAERPEGSVSTLKIQRTQQEDSAVYLCASSFEGKLFFGSGTQLSVL.

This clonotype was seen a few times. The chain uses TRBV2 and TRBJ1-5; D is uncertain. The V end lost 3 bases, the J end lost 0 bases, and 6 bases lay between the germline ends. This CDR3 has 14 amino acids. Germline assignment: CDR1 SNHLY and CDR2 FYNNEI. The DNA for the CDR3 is TGTGCCAGCAGTGACCACTCTAGCAATCAGCCCCAGCATTTT. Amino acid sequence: CASSDHSSNQPQHF.

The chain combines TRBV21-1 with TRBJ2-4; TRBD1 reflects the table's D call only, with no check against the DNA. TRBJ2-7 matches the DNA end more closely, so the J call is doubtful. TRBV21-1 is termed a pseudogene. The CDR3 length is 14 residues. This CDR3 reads CASSSPWATYEQYF. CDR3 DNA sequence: TGTGCCAGCAGCTCCCCATGGGCGACTTACGAGCAGTACTTC.

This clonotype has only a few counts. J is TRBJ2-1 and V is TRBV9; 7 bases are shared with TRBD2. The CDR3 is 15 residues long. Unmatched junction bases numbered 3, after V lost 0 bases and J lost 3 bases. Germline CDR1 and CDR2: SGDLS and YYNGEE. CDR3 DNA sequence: TGTGCCAGCAGCGTAGACAGCGGGAACTACAATGAGCAGTTCTTC. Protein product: CASSVDSGNYNEQFF.

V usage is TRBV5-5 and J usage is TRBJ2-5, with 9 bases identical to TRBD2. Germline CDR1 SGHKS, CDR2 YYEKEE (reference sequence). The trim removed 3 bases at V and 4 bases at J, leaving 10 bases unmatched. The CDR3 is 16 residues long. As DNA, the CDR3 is TGTGCCAGCAGCTATTCGACTAGCGGCACGCGAGAGACCCAGTACTTC. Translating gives CASSYSTSGTRETQYF.